This entry lists 18 T cell receptor beta chains sequenced from one sample in a study of regulatory T cells in long-lasting Graves disease. Indicated time point: persistent/refractory GD, antithyroid drugs over 5 years with positive TRAb. Making the TCR library involved RNA that had been extracted from PBMCs. In building TCR beta libraries, iRepertoire HTBI primers were used together with Arm-PCR of CDR3 regions. MiXCR was run by TCRdb on the multiplex PCR reads, yielding one entry per CDR3 protein. The data contain about 470,000 distinct CDR3 sequences, 20% to 25% of them singletons. The source was peripheral blood mononuclear cells (PBMCs), collected when the disease was refractory, from a patient treated with antithyroid drugs. These receptors came from a female donor with Graves disease.

In the case of this clonotype: Just one base apart from a much larger clone, this may be a read error. The chain has TRBV6-5 and TRBJ2-7, with D tentatively TRBD1 (5 bases). The CDR3 runs to 16 residues. CDR1 MNHEY and CDR2 SVGAGI come from the germline V gene. The CDR3 reads CASSYSARGTNYKQYF. CDR3 DNA sequence: TGTGCCAGCAGTTACTCGGCAAGGGGAACCAACTACAAGCAGTACTTC.

This clonotype was found many times. V usage is TRBV7-8 and J usage is TRBJ1-1; no firm D call. The CDR3 contains 13 residues. Germline V gives CDR1 SGHVS, CDR2 FQNEAQ. V was shortened by 3 bases and J by 6 bases, with 11 bases between the two germline ends. CDR3 in amino acids: CASSLDDFSEAFF. CDR3 DNA: TGTGCCAGCAGCTTGGACGATTTTTCTGAAGCTTTCTTT.

This chain uses TRBV5-6 with TRBJ2-2; 7 bases map to TRBD2. Germline CDR1 SGHDT, CDR2 YYEEEE. The V gene end was trimmed by 3 bases and the J gene end by 7 bases; junction bases not matched to a gene: 6. The CDR3 is made up of 14 amino acids. The chain's CDR3 is CASSWGRDYGELFF. As DNA, the CDR3 is TGTGCCAGCAGCTGGGGTCGGGACTACGGGGAGCTGTTTTTT.

The chain recombines TRBV20-1 with TRBJ1-2; D ambiguous. CDR1 is DFQATT, CDR2 SNEGSKA, per germline (reference sequence). This CDR3 region has 13 residues. Between the trimmed V and J ends, which lost 1 base and 2 bases, there was a span of 8 bases. Written as DNA, the CDR3 is TGCAGTGCTAGAGCTAGGTGGAACTATGGCTACACCTTC. Protein sequence: CSARARWNYGYTF.

Details on this clonotype: This may be a read error: a much more frequent sequence differs by one nucleotide. The chain has TRBV15 and TRBJ2-7; tentative D call: TRBD1 (6 bases). The closer fit of TRBJ2-5 to the DNA end suggests the J call may be wrong. There are 14 residues in the CDR3. The germline CDR1 and CDR2 sequences are LNHNV and YYDKDF (reference sequence). The CDR3 DNA reads TGTGCCACCAAACCGCAGGGGACAACGGAGACCCAGTACTTC. It yields the protein CATKPQGTTETQYF.

In its sample, this clonotype was seen many times. The V call is TRBV3-1, the J call TRBJ1-1; the D gene is possibly TRBD1 (5 bases). Germline CDR1 LGHDT, CDR2 YNNKEL (reference sequence). V lost 6 bases and J 5 bases, leaving 13 bases between the germline ends. CDR3 size: 13 residues. The CDR3 here is CASSQYDRTEAFF. The CDR3 nucleotides read TGTGCCAGCAGTCAATACGACAGAACTGAAGCTTTCTTT.

This clonotype was counted between two and nine times. This rearrangement joins TRBV29-1 to TRBJ1-1, with D tentatively TRBD1 (5 bases). Germline CDR1 is SQVTM and CDR2 is ANQGSEA. This CDR3 spans 14 amino acids. Deletions cut 4 bases from V and 7 bases from J, with 19 bases between. Here the CDR3 DNA reads TGCAGCGTTGCCCGGGGCACCCTGGGAAGTGAAGCTTTCTTT. Its protein product is CSVARGTLGSEAFF.

In its sample, this clonotype was seen many times. The rearrangement links TRBV6-1 to TRBJ2-2; 7 bases are a match to TRBD1. The J segment lost 0 bases and the V segment lost 6 bases, leaving 16 bases of the junction unmatched. The CDR3 consists of 19 residues. Germline V lookup: CDR1 MNHNS, CDR2 SASEGT. CDR3 in amino acids: CASSALHKRDRANTGELFF. CDR3 bases: TGTGCCAGCAGCGCACTCCACAAACGTGACAGGGCGAACACCGGGGAGCTGTTTTTT.

There are a few counts of this clonotype. The rearrangement links TRBV9 to TRBJ1-1, with TRBD1 matching over 7 bases. The J segment lost 3 bases and the V segment lost 0 bases, leaving 8 bases of the junction unmatched. Germline assignment: CDR1 SGDLS and CDR2 YYNGEE. This CDR3 region has 16 residues. CDR3 DNA: TGTGCCAGCAGCGTAGAGGGGACAGCTGTGGACACTGAAGCTTTCTTT. Translating gives CASSVEGTAVDTEAFF.

The chain links TRBV24-1 to TRBJ1-5; D is unclear. V was pared by 9 bases and J by 0 bases, with 11 bases between. CDR3 length: 14 amino acids. Germline values: CDR1 KGHDR, CDR2 SFDVKD. The CDR3 nucleotides read TGTGCCACCGCGGCCGTCTATAGCAATCAGCCCCAGCATTTT. Translating it yields CATAAVYSNQPQHF.

CDR3 sequence (DNA): TGCGCCAGCAGCTTGAGGGGACAGGGACAGCCCCAGCATTTT. This sequence encodes CASSLRGQGQPQHF. The rearrangement joins TRBV5-1 to TRBJ1-5; 9 bases agree with TRBD1. Looked up from germline, CDR1 is SGHRS and CDR2 is YFSETQ. The junction had 3 bases not matched to a gene; V was cut back by 1 base and J by 7 bases. The CDR3 consists of 14 residues.

This clonotype has a handful of counts. J is TRBJ2-6 and V is TRBV5-1, with D unresolved. Between the trimmed V and J ends, which lost 0 bases and 0 bases, there was a span of 10 bases. Germline V gene data show CDR1 as SGHRS and CDR2 as YFSETQ. The CDR3 has 17 amino acids. The CDR3 loop reads CASSLAGTLSGANVLTF. CDR3 nucleotide sequence: TGCGCCAGCAGCTTGGCAGGAACCCTCTCTGGGGCCAACGTCCTGACTTTC.

This clonotype was observed at least ten times. The J gene is TRBJ2-7, the V gene TRBV6-1; 7 nucleotides agree with TRBD2. The CDR3 covers 13 residues. Germline V gene sequence: CDR1 MNHNS, CDR2 SASEGT. V trimming: 4 bases; J trimming: 3 bases; junction bases outside the gene matches: 3. CDR3: CASSVSGGYEQYF. CDR3 bases: TGTGCCAGCAGTGTGTCGGGGGGCTACGAGCAGTACTTC.

The V call is TRBV29-1, the J call TRBJ2-2; D gene unclear. Germline CDR1 and CDR2: SQVTM and ANQGSEA. The CDR3 covers 12 residues. Trimming took off 4 bases at V and 5 bases at J, with 8 bases between the two ends. CDR3: CSVVRGTGELFF. CDR3 DNA sequence: TGCAGCGTTGTTAGAGGAACCGGGGAGCTGTTTTTT.

This clonotype was seen at least ten times. The chain joins TRBV28 to TRBJ1-5; D gene uncertain. The CDR3 extends over 15 amino acids. The V gene lost 2 bases and the J gene lost 1 base, with 9 bases spanning the gap. Per the germline V gene, CDR1 is MDHEN and CDR2 is SYDVKM. CDR3 bases: TGTGCCAGCAGTTTAGAGGCCCTAAGCAATCAGCCCCAGCATTTT. As protein: CASSLEALSNQPQHF.

A few counts support this clonotype. The chain carries TRBV30 and TRBJ2-5; 11 nucleotides align to TRBD2. Trimming removed 8 bases from V and 0 bases from J; junction bases left unmatched: 8. Germline CDR1 reads GTSNPN; CDR2 reads SVGIG (reference sequence). The length of the CDR3 is 15 residues. The CDR3 nucleotides read TGTGCCAGCGGGACTAGCGGATTGGACCAAGAGACCCAGTACTTC. Protein: CASGTSGLDQETQYF.

This clonotype was detected only once. The gene calls are TRBV6-1 and TRBJ1-4, with D uncertain. The ends were cut back, 5 bases at V and 8 bases at J, with 12 bases in the middle. Per the germline V gene, CDR1 is MNHNS and CDR2 is SASEGT. The CDR3 is 13 residues long. The CDR3 loop is CASSPSSREKLFF. DNA of the CDR3: TGTGCCAGCAGTCCCTCATCTCGGGAAAAACTGTTTTTT.

The gene calls are TRBV6-2 or TRBV6-3 and TRBJ2-2; D unresolved. Germline V gene sequence: CDR1 MNHEY, CDR2 SVGEGT. Trimming removed 2 bases at V and 7 bases at J, with 2 bases between. The CDR3 is made up of 11 amino acids. The CDR3 DNA reads as TGTGCCAGCAGTTACATCGGGGAGCTGTTTTTT. This codes for CASSYIGELFF.